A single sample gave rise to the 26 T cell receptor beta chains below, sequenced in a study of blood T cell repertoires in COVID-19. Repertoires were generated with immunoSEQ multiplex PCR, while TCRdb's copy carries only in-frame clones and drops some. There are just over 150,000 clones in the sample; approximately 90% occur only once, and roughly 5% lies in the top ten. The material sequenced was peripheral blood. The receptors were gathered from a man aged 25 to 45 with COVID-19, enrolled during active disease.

CDR3 sequence reads: CASSVVGGGYTF. The CDR3 region has the DNA TGTGCCAGCAGCGTCGTCGGGGGGGGCTACACCTTC. The genes are TRBV25-1 and TRBJ1-2, with D possibly being TRBD1 (5 bases). V was shortened by 6 bases and J by 8 bases, with 13 bases between the two germline ends. The CDR3 is 12 amino acids. Per germline, CDR1 MGHDK and CDR2 SYGVNS.

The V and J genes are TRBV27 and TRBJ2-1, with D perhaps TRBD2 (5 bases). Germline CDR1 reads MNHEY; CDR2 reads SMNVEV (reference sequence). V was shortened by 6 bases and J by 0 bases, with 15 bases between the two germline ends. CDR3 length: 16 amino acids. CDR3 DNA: TGTGCCAGCAGCCCTGGCGGGCGAGTCTCCTACAATGAGCAGTTCTTC. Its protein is CASSPGGRVSYNEQFF.

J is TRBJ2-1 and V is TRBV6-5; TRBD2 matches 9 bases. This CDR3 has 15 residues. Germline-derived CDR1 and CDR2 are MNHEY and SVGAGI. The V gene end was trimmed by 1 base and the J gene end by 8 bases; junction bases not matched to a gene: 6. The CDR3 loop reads CASSYLAGAVDEQFF. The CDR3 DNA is TGTGCCAGCAGTTACTTAGCGGGAGCTGTAGATGAGCAGTTCTTC.

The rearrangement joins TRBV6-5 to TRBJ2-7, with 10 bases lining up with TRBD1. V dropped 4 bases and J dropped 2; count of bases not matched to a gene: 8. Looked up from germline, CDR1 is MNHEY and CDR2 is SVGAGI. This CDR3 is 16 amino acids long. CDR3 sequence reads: CASSFTGTGVTYEQYF. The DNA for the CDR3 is TGTGCCAGCAGTTTTACCGGGACAGGGGTCACCTACGAGCAGTACTTC.

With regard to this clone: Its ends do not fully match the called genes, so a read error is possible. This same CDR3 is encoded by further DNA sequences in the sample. CDR3 nucleotide sequence: TGTGCCAGCAGTTACTCGATCGAGGGCGCAGACACAGATACGCAATATTTT. Translation: CASSYSIEGADTDTQYF. The rearrangement uses TRBV6-2 or TRBV6-3 and TRBJ2-3, with D possibly being TRBD2 (5 bases). Germline CDR1 MNHEY, CDR2 SVGEGT. There are 17 residues in the CDR3.

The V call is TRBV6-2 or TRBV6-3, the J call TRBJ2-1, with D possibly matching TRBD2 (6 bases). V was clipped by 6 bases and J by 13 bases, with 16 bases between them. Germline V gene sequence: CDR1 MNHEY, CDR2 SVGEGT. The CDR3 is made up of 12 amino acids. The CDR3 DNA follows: TGTGCCAGCAGCCCTTTCAGGGAGGTTCAGTTCTTC. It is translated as CASSPFREVQFF.

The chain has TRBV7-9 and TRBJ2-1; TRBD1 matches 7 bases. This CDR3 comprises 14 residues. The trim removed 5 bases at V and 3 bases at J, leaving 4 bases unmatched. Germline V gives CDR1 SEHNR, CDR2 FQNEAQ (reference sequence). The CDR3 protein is CASSPGDSYNEQFF. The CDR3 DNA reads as TGTGCCAGCAGCCCTGGGGACAGCTACAATGAGCAGTTCTTC.

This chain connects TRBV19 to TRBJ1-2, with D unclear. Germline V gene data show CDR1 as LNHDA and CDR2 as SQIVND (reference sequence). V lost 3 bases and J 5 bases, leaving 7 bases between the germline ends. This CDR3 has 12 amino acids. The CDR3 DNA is TGTGCCAGTAGTATTGGCAGATATGGCTACACCTTC. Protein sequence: CASSIGRYGYTF. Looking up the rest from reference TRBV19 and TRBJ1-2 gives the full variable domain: DGGITQSPKYLFRKEGQNVTLSCEQNLNHDAMYWYRQDPGQGLRLIYYSQIVNDFQKGDIAEGYSVSREKKESFPLTVTSAQKNPTAFYLCASSIGRYGYTFGSGTRLTVV.

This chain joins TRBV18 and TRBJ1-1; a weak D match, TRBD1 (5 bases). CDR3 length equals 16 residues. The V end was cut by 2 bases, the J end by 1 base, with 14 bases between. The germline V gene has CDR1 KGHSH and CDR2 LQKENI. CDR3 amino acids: CASSPGAGWGNTEAFF. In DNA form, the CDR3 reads TGTGCCAGCTCACCAGGGGCAGGCTGGGGGAACACTGAAGCTTTCTTT.

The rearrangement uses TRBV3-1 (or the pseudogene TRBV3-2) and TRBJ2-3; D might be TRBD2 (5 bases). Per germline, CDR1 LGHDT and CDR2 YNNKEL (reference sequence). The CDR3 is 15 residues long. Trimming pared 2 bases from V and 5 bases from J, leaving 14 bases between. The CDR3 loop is CASSQISGSVDTQYF. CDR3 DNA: TGTGCCAGCAGCCAAATATCGGGGAGTGTAGATACGCAGTATTTT.

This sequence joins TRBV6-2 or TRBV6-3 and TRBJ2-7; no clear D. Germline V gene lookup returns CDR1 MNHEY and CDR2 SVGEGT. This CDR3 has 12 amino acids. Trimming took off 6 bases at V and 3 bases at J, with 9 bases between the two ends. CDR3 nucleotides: TGTGCCAGCAGCTTAACAGTCTACGAGCAGTACTTC. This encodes CASSLTVYEQYF.

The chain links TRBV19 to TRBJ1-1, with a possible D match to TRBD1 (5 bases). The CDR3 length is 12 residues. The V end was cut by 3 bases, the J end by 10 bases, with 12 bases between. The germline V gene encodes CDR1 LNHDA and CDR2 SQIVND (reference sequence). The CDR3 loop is CASSIGGDGAFF. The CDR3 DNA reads TGTGCCAGTAGTATCGGGGGGGATGGAGCTTTCTTT.

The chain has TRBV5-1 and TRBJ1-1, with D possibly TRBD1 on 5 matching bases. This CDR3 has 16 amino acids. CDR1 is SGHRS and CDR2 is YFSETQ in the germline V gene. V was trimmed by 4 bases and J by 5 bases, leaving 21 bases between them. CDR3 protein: CASSASVPGLGTEAFF. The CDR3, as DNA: TGCGCCAGCAGCGCTTCTGTACCGGGACTCGGGACTGAAGCTTTCTTT.

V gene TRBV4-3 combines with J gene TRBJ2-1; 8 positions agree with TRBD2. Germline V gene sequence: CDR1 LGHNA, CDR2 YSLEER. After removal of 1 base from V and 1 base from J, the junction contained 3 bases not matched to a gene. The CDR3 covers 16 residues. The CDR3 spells CASSQGTGGSYNEQFF. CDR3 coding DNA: TGCGCCAGCAGCCAAGGGACGGGAGGGTCCTACAATGAGCAGTTCTTC.

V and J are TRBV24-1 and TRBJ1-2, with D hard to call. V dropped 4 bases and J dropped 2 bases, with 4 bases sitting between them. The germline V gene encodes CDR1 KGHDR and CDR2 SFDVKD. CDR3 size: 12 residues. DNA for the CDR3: TGTGCCACCAGTGAAAGCAACTATGGCTACACCTTC. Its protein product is CATSESNYGYTF.

This CDR3 reads CAWSPPGQPYEQYF. In DNA, the CDR3 is TGTGCCTGGAGTCCTCCGGGACAGCCCTACGAGCAGTACTTC. J is TRBJ2-7 and V is TRBV30; TRBD1 agrees at 7 bases. V gave up 2 bases and J gave up 2 bases; unmatched junction bases: 6. Germline assignment: CDR1 GTSNPN and CDR2 SVGIG (reference sequence). CDR3 length: 14 amino acids.

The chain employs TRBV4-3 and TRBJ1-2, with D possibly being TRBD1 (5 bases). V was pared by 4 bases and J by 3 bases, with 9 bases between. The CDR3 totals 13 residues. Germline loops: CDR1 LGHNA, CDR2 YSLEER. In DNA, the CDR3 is TGCGCCAGCAGCCCGGGGGGGTACTATGGCTACACCTTC. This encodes CASSPGGYYGYTF.

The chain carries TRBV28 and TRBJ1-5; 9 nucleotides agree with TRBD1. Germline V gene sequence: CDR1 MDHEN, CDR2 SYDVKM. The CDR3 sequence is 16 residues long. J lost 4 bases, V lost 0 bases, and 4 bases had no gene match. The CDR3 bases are TGTGCCAGCAGTTTATGGGGACAGGGCGGGAATCAGCCCCAGCATTTT. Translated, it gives CASSLWGQGGNQPQHF.

This CDR3 reads CASSSGQGGNYGYTF. CDR3 nucleotide sequence: TGTGCCAGCAGTTCCGGACAGGGAGGGAACTATGGCTACACCTTC. J is TRBJ1-2 and V is TRBV5-4, with 8 bases aligning to TRBD1. The V segment lost 5 bases and the J segment 2 bases; nucleotides outside the gene matches: 8. The CDR3 spans 15 residues. Germline V gene data show CDR1 as SGHNT and CDR2 as YYREEE (reference sequence).

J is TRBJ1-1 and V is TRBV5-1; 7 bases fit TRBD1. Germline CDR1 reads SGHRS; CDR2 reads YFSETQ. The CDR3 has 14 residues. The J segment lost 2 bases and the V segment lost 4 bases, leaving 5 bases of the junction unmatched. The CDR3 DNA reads TGCGCCAGCAGCGGCGGGACAGCAAACACTGAAGCTTTCTTT. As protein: CASSGGTANTEAFF.

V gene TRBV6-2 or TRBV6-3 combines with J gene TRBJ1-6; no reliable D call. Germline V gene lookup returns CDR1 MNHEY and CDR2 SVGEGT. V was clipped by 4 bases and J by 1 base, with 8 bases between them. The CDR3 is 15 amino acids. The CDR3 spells CASSLTVSYNSPLHF. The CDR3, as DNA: TGTGCCAGCAGTTTAACGGTTTCCTATAATTCACCCCTCCACTTT.

DNA of the CDR3: TGTGCCAGCAGCCAAGTAACAGGGCGCTTCTACGAGCAGTACTTC. It codes for CASSQVTGRFYEQYF. The chain couples TRBV3-1 (or the pseudogene TRBV3-2) to TRBJ2-7, with D tentatively TRBD1 (6 bases). The CDR3 is 15 amino acids. In germline, CDR1 is LGHDT, CDR2 YNNKEL (reference sequence). V lost 1 base to trimming and J lost 3 bases, with 13 bases between them.

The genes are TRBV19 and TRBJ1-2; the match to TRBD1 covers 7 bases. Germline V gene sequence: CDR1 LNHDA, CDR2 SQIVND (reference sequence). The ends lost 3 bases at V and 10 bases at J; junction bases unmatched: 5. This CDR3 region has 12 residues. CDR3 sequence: CASSMGDSPYTF. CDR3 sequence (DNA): TGTGCCAGTAGTATGGGGGACAGCCCCTACACCTTC.

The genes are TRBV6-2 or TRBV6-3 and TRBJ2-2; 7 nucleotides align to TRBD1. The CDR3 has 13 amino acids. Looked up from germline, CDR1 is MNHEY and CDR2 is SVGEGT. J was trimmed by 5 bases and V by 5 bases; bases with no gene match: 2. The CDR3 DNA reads TGTGCCAGCAGTCGACAGGGTACCGGGGAGCTGTTTTTT. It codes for CASSRQGTGELFF.

The CDR3 DNA reads as TGTGCCAGTAGGTCTTCTACGGAGACCTACGAGCAGTACTTC. The encoded protein is CASRSSTETYEQYF. The chain links TRBV19 to TRBJ2-7; D call uncertain. The CDR3 extends over 14 amino acids. Looked up from germline, CDR1 is LNHDA and CDR2 is SQIVND (reference sequence). Trimming took off 6 bases at V and 2 bases at J, with 14 bases between the two ends.

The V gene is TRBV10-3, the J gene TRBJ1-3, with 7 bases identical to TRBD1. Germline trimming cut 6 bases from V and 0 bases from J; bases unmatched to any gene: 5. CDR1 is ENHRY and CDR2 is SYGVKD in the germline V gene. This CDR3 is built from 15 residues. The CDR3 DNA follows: TGTGCCATCAGCGGCAGGGGGACCTCTGGAAACACCATATATTTT. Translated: CAISGRGTSGNTIYF.